This T cell receptor beta chain appears in the sequencing data of a study of cytomegalovirus exposure and HLA in healthy donors. PCR employed 60 Vbeta and 13 Jbeta primers. TCRdb's table, derived via immunoSEQ multiplex PCR, lists solely in-frame clones and lacks some. This sample yields 75,000 to 90,000 clones, of which around 77% are seen a single time; more than 2.5% belongs to the top ten. Germline-derived CDR1 and CDR2 are WSHSY and SAAADI. With 4 bases removed from V and 6 bases from J, the gap between germline ends came to 4 bases. This CDR3 contains 11 residues. The sequenced sample consisted of PBMCs. V and J are TRBV10-2 and TRBJ2-1; no clear D. This receptor was identified in a man in his forties or fifties in good health and CMV-seronegative. CDR3 sequence (DNA): TGCGCCAGCAGTGTTCGCAATGAGCAGTTCTTC. Its protein product is CASSVRNEQFF.